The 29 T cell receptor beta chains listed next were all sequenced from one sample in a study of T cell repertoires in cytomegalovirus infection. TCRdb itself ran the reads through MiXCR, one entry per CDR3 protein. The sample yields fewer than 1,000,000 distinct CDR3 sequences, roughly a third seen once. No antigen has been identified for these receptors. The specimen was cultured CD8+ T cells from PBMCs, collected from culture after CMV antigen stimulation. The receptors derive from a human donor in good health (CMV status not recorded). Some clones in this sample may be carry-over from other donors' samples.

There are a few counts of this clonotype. Here the CDR3 reads CASSFATDSSNSPLHF. CDR3 coding DNA: TGTGCCAGCAGTTTCGCAACGGACAGCTCTAATTCACCCCTCCACTTT. V is TRBV12-3 or TRBV12-4 and J is TRBJ1-6; a weak D match, TRBD1 (6 bases). The CDR3 runs to 16 residues. V was trimmed by 3 bases and J by 6 bases, leaving 15 bases between them.

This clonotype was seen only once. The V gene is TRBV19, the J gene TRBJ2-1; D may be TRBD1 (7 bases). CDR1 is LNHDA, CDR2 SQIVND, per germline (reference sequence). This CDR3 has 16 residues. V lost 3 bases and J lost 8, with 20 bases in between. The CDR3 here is CASSIYGLDRDYEQFF. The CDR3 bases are TGTGCCAGTAGTATCTACGGGTTAGACAGGGACTATGAGCAGTTCTTC.

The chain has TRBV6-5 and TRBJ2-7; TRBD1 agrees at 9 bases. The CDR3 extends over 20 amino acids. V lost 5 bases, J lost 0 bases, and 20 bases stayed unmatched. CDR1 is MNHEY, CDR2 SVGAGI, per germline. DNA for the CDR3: TGTGCCAGCAGTCCGGAACCGGGACAGGGCGACTATAGGAGCTCCTACGAGCAGTACGTC. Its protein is CASSPEPGQGDYRSSYEQYV.

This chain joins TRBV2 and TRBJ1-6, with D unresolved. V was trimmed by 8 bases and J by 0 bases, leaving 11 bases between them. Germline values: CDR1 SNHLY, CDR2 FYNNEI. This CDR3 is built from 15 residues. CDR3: CASWSLSSYNSPLHF. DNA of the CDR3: TGTGCCAGCTGGTCATTGAGCTCCTATAATTCACCCCTCCACTTT.

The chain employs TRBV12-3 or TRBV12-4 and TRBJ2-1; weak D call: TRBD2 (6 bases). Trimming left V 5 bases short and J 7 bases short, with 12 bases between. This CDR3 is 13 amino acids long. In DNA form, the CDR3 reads TGTGCCAGCAGTCGACTAGTTCCTAATGAGCAGTTCTTC. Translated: CASSRLVPNEQFF.

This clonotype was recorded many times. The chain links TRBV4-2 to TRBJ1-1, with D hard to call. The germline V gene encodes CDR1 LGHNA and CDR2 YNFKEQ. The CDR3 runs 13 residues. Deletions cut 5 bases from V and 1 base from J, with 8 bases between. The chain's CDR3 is CASSTRQNTEAFF. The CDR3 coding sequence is TGTGCCAGCAGCACCCGACAGAACACTGAAGCTTTCTTT.

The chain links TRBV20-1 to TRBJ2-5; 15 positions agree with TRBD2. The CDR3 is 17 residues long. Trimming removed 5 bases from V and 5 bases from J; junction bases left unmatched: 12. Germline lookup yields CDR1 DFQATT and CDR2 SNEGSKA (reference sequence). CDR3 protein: CSAEGLAGGRLEETQYF. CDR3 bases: TGCAGTGCTGAGGGACTAGCGGGGGGTCGTTTAGAGGAGACCCAGTACTTC.

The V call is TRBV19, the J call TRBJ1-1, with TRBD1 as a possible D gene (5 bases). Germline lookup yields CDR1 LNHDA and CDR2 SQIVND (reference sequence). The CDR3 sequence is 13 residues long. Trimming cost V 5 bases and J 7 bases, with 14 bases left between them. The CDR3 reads CASSHRPGREAFF. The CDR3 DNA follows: TGTGCCAGTAGTCACCGGCCAGGGCGTGAAGCTTTCTTT.

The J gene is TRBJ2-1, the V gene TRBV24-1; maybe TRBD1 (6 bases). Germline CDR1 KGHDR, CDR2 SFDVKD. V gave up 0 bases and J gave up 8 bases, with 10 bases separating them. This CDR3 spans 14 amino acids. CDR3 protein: CATSDLPQGHEQFF. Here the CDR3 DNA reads TGTGCCACCAGTGATTTGCCACAGGGCCATGAGCAGTTCTTC.

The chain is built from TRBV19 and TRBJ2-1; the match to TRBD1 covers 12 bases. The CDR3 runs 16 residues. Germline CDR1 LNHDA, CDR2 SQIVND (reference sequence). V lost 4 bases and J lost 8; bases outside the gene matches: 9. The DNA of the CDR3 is TGTGCCAGTAGTACCGACGCCGGGACAGGGGGCGATGAGCAGTTCTTC. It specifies CASSTDAGTGGDEQFF.

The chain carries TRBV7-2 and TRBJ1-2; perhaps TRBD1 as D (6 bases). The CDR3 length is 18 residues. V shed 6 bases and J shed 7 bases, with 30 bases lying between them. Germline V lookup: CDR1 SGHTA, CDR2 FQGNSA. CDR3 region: CASSPVGSGAERSAGYTF. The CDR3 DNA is TGTGCCAGCAGTCCCGTGGGTTCAGGGGCGGAGAGGTCAGCTGGCTACACCTTC.

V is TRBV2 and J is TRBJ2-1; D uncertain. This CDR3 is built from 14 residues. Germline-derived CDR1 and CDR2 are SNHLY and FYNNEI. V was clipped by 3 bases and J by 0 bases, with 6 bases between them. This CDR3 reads CASSDAYSYNEQFF. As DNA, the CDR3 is TGTGCCAGCAGTGATGCTTACTCCTACAATGAGCAGTTCTTC.

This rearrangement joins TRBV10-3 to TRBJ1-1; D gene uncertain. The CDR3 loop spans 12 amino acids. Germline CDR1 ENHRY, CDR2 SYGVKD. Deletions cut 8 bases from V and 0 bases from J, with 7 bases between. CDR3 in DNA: TGTGCCATCGGAACTCTGAACACTGAAGCTTTCTTT. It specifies CAIGTLNTEAFF.

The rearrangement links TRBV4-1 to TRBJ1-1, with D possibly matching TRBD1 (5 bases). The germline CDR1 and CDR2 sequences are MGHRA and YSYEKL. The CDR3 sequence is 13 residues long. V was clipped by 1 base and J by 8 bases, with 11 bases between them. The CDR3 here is CASSQGTPPEAFF. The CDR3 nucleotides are TGCGCCAGCAGCCAAGGGACACCCCCCGAAGCTTTCTTT.

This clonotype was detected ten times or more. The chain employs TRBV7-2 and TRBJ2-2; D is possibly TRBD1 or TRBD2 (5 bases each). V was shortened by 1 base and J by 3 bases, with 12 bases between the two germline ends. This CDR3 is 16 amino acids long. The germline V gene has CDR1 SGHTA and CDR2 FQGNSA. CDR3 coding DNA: TGTGCCAGCAGCTTAGGCGTGGGGGTGTACACCGGGGAGCTGTTTTTT. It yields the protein CASSLGVGVYTGELFF.

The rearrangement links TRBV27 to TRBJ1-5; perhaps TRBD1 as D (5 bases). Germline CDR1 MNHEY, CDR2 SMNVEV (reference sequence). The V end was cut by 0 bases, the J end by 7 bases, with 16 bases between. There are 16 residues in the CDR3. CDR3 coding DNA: TGTGCCAGCAGTTTATCGTGGGGCGCCGGGAACCAGCCCCAGCATTTT. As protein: CASSLSWGAGNQPQHF.

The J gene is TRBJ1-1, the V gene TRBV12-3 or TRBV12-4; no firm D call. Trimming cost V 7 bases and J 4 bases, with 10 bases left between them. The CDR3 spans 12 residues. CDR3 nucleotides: TGTGCCAGCATCCTTGGCGGCACTGAAGCTTTCTTT. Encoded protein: CASILGGTEAFF.

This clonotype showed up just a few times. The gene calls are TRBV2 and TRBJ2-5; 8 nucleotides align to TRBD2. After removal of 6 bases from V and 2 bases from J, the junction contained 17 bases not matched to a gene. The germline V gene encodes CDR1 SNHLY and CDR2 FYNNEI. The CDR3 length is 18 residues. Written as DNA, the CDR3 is TGTGCCAGCAGCGGCCAAGCGGGGGTGCCATTGTTACAAGAGACCCAGTACTTC. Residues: CASSGQAGVPLLQETQYF. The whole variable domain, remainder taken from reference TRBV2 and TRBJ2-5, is EPEVTQTPSHQVTQMGQEVILRCVPISNHLYFYWYRQILGQKVEFLVSFYNNEISEKSEIFDDQFSVERPDGSNFTLKIRSTKLEDSAMYFCASSGQAGVPLLQETQYFGPGTRLLVL.

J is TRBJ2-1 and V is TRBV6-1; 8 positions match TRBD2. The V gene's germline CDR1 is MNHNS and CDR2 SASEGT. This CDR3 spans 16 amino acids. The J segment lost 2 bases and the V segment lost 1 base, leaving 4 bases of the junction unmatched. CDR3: CASSEGRGGAYNEQFF. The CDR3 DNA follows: TGTGCCAGCAGTGAAGGACGGGGGGGGGCCTACAATGAGCAGTTCTTC.

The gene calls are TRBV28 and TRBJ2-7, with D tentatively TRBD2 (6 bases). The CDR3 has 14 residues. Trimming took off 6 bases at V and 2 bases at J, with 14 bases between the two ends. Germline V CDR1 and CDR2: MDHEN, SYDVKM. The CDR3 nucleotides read TGTGCCAGCAGCTTCCGGGGGAATACCTACGAGCAGTACGTC. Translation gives CASSFRGNTYEQYV.

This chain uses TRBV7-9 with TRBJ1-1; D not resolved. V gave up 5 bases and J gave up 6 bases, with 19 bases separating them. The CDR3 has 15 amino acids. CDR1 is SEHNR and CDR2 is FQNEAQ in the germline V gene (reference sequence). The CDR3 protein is CASSHPPAPGPEAFF. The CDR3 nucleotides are TGTGCCAGCAGCCACCCCCCGGCTCCTGGGCCTGAAGCTTTCTTT.

This CDR3 is CASCEGTEPESSYNEQFF. CDR3 DNA: TGTGCTAGTTGTGAGGGGACAGAACCTGAAAGCTCCTACAATGAGCAGTTCTTC. This chain uses TRBV12-5 with TRBJ2-1; 7 bases align to TRBD1. Germline V CDR1 and CDR2: LGHNT, FRNRAP. V was clipped by 8 bases and J by 0 bases; unmatched bases: 16. This CDR3 comprises 18 residues.

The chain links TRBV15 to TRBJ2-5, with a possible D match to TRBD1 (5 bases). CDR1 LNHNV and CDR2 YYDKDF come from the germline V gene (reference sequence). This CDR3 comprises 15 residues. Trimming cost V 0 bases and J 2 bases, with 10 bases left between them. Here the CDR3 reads CATSRDTTVQETQYF. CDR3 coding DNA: TGTGCCACCAGCAGAGATACGACAGTTCAAGAGACCCAGTACTTC.

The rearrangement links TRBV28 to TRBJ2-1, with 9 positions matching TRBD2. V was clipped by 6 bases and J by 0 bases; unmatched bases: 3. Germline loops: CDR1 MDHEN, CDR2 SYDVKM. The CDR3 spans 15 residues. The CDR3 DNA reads TGTGCCAGCAGACTTAGCGGGAGCTCCTACAATGAGCAGTTCTTC. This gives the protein CASRLSGSSYNEQFF.

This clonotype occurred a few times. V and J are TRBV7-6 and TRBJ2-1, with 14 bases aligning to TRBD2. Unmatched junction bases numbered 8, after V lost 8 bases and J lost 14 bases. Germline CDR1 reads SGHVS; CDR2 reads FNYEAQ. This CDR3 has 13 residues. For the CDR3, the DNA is TGTGCCAGCTCGACTAGCGGGGGGGCCTTGAAGTTCTTC. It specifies CASSTSGGALKFF.

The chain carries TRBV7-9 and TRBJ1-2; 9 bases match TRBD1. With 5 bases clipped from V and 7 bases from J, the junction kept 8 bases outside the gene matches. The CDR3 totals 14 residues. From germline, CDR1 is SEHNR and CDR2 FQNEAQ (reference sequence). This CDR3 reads CASSEGTGRSGYTF. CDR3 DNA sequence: TGTGCCAGCAGCGAAGGGACAGGGAGAAGTGGCTACACCTTC.

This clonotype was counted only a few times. The CDR3 reads CASRGGAPYNEQFF. The CDR3 DNA is TGTGCCAGCAGGGGGGGGGCCCCCTACAATGAGCAGTTCTTC. The rearrangement joins TRBV5-6 to TRBJ2-1; D might be TRBD2 (7 bases). The CDR3 spans 14 residues. V lost 5 bases and J lost 2, with 11 bases in between. CDR1 is SGHDT and CDR2 is YYEEEE in the germline V gene.

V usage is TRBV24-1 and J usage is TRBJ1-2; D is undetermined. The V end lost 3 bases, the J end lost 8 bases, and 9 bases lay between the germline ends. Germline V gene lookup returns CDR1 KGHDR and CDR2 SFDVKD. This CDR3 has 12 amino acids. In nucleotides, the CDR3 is TGTGCCACCAGTGATGATCCCAGGGGCTACACCTTC. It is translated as CATSDDPRGYTF.

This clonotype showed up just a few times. The CDR3 protein is CASSDGTLSYGYTF. CDR3 sequence (DNA): TGCGCCAGCAGTGACGGGACACTGTCCTATGGCTACACCTTC. J is TRBJ1-2 and V is TRBV10-2; a weak D match, TRBD1 (6 bases). The CDR3 runs 14 residues. Trimming took 3 bases from V and 4 from J, leaving 12 bases between them. CDR1 and CDR2 from the germline V gene are WSHSY and SAAADI.